The 26 T cell receptor beta chains below come from one sample, sequenced in a study of T cells of healthy individuals. TCRdb re-called the 5' RACE reads with MiXCR, one entry per CDR3 protein. The profile covers about 63,000 distinct CDR3 sequences, with around 16% appearing a single time and around 4.6% taken by the ten largest. All receptors come from a human donor in good health.

This clonotype was picked up many times. The chain employs TRBV27 and TRBJ1-1; D is undetermined. This CDR3 region has 12 residues. Trimming pared 6 bases from V and 1 base from J, leaving 6 bases between. Germline CDR1 is MNHEY and CDR2 is SMNVEV (reference sequence). The CDR3 sequence: CASSHPNTEAFF. The CDR3 region has the DNA TGTGCCAGCAGCCACCCGAACACTGAAGCTTTCTTT.

The chain joins TRBV6-5 to TRBJ2-7; no definite D call. Trimming took off 2 bases at V and 4 bases at J, with 15 bases between the two ends. This CDR3 is built from 15 residues. Germline CDR1 is MNHEY and CDR2 is SVGAGI. The DNA of the CDR3 is TGTGCCAGCAGTTACAGTCAGGTTGCCGGGTACGAGCAGTACTTC. Residues: CASSYSQVAGYEQYF.

Written as DNA, the CDR3 is TGTGCCACCAGTGATCATACTAACAGGGGTGACACAGATACGCAGTATTTT. As protein: CATSDHTNRGDTDTQYF. The chain couples TRBV24-1 to TRBJ2-3; 7 nucleotides line up with TRBD1. Germline CDR1 is KGHDR and CDR2 is SFDVKD. V lost 3 bases and J lost 2; bases outside the gene matches: 10. The CDR3 covers 17 residues.

This clonotype was detected ten times or more. This rearrangement joins TRBV11-2 to TRBJ2-1; D may be TRBD2 (7 bases). The CDR3 is 14 amino acids. V was cut by 7 bases and J by 6 bases, with 16 bases left in between. Germline V gives CDR1 SGHAT, CDR2 FQNNGV. The CDR3 coding sequence is TGTGCCAGCACCCGGGGGGCCCTACGCAATGAGCAGTTCTTC. Protein sequence: CASTRGALRNEQFF.

This clonotype was seen just once. The chain combines TRBV30 with TRBJ2-3, with 9 bases identical to TRBD2. In germline, CDR1 is GTSNPN, CDR2 SVGIG (reference sequence). The CDR3 is 15 residues long. V was pared by 4 bases and J by 2 bases, with 7 bases of the junction left unmatched. The CDR3 bases are TGTGCCTGGATTTTTGCGGGGGGGCCCACAGATACGCAGTATTTT. It translates to CAWIFAGGPTDTQYF.

The chain is built from TRBV7-9 and TRBJ2-5; no firm D call. V was shortened by 3 bases and J by 5 bases, with 13 bases between the two germline ends. The germline gives CDR1 SEHNR, CDR2 FQNEAQ (reference sequence). CDR3 length: 14 amino acids. The chain's CDR3 is CASSFSGRTETQYF. Written as DNA, the CDR3 is TGTGCCAGCAGCTTCTCGGGCCGAACGGAGACCCAGTACTTC. The full variable domain, with the rest looked up from reference TRBV7-9 and TRBJ2-5, is DTGVSQNPRHKITKRGQNVTFRCDPISEHNRLYWYRQTLGQGPEFLTYFQNEAQLEKSRLLSDRFSAERPKGSFSTLEIQRTEQGDSAMYLCASSFSGRTETQYFGPGTRLLVL.

V and J are TRBV6-5 and TRBJ2-7; tentatively, D is TRBD2 (6 bases). The CDR3 is 13 residues long. Trimming stripped 8 bases from V and 7 bases from J, with 18 bases between. Germline CDR1 and CDR2: MNHEY and SVGAGI. CDR3 in DNA: TGTGCCAGCCGGGAGCAGGGTAATCTGGAGCAGTACTTC. It encodes CASREQGNLEQYF.

This chain connects TRBV5-1 to TRBJ2-3; 8 nucleotides agree with TRBD2. Germline V gives CDR1 SGHRS, CDR2 YFSETQ. There are 15 residues in the CDR3. V shed 2 bases and J 2 bases; nucleotides not matched to a gene: 4. CDR3 in DNA: TGCGCCAGCAGCTTTAACGGGGGGGCCACAGATACGCAGTATTTT. Protein: CASSFNGGATDTQYF.

The chain links TRBV5-1 to TRBJ2-5, with 8 bases that match TRBD1. CDR1 and CDR2 (germline): SGHRS, YFSETQ. The CDR3 is 15 amino acids. V lost 2 bases, J lost 5 bases, and 8 bases stayed unmatched. CDR3 sequence (DNA): TGCGCCAGCAGCTTTCGGTTGACAGGGGCGGAGACCCAGTACTTC. This translates into CASSFRLTGAETQYF.

This clonotype was recorded at least ten times. The chain carries TRBV19 and TRBJ2-2; 8 bases map to TRBD1. The CDR3 runs 18 residues. Trimming took 6 bases from V and 4 from J; bases not matched to a gene: 16. CDR1 is LNHDA and CDR2 is SQIVND in the germline V gene (reference sequence). The CDR3 spells CASSLRLRTGLGTGELFF. CDR3 sequence (DNA): TGTGCCAGTAGCCTTCGCCTTAGGACAGGGTTGGGCACCGGGGAGCTGTTTTTT.

This clonotype was seen many times. This chain joins TRBV19 and TRBJ2-2; D might be TRBD1 (7 bases). The V and J ends lost 7 bases and 5 bases respectively, with 23 bases between them. CDR3 length equals 17 residues. The germline gives CDR1 LNHDA, CDR2 SQIVND (reference sequence). In DNA, the CDR3 is TGTGCCAGTATTCTGACAGGGTCCCTAGCGTCGACCGGGGAGCTGTTTTTT. This gives the protein CASILTGSLASTGELFF.

This clonotype came up a few times. The chain employs TRBV7-8 and TRBJ2-2; possibly TRBD1 for D (6 bases). V dropped 4 bases and J dropped 5 bases, with 17 bases sitting between them. Germline V gene sequence: CDR1 SGHVS, CDR2 FQNEAQ. The CDR3 sequence is 16 residues long. DNA for the CDR3: TGTGCCAGCAGCTCACAAGTAACAGGGCAAACCGGGGAGCTGTTTTTT. Encoded protein: CASSSQVTGQTGELFF.

This clonotype was counted ten times or more. The rearrangement joins TRBV4-2 to TRBJ2-7, with D perhaps matching TRBD2 (5 bases). CDR3 size: 16 residues. V lost 0 bases and J 0 bases, leaving 12 bases between the germline ends. Looked up from germline, CDR1 is LGHNA and CDR2 is YNFKEQ. The CDR3 bases are TGTGCCAGCAGCCAAGATGAACAGCGGAACTCCTACGAGCAGTACTTC. It specifies CASSQDEQRNSYEQYF.

This clonotype was seen repeatedly, ten times or more. The V call is TRBV5-4, the J call TRBJ1-1; the match to TRBD1 covers 10 bases. The CDR3 loop spans 14 amino acids. Trimming at V came to 4 bases and at J to 7 bases, leaving 7 bases not matched to a gene. Germline lookup yields CDR1 SGHNT and CDR2 YYREEE (reference sequence). The CDR3: CASSVDRGVGEAFF. The CDR3 region has the DNA TGTGCCAGCAGCGTGGACAGGGGGGTCGGTGAAGCTTTCTTT.

Regarding this clonotype: A much larger clone lies one base from this, so it may be a read error. Because it lacks the conserved phenylalanine or tryptophan at the end, this CDR3 is likely a read error. This sequence joins TRBV6-5 and TRBJ1-2; D is uncertain. CDR1 and CDR2 (germline): MNHEY, SVGAGI. Trimming took off 6 bases at V and 0 bases at J, with 14 bases between the two ends. CDR3 length equals 15 residues. The CDR3 sequence is CASRHDRKANYGYTL. The CDR3 bases are TGTGCCAGCAGACACGACCGGAAAGCTAACTATGGCTACACCTTG.

This clonotype has only a few counts. The V and J genes are TRBV29-1 and TRBJ2-7; 8 bases align to TRBD1. Germline-derived CDR1 and CDR2 are SQVTM and ANQGSEA. The CDR3 has 12 amino acids. V gave up 4 bases and J gave up 1 base; unmatched junction bases: 0. The CDR3 nucleotides read TGCAGCGTTGGACAGGGGTCCTACGAGCAGTACTTC. Translation gives CSVGQGSYEQYF.

This clonotype was recorded many times. The V gene is TRBV29-1, the J gene TRBJ2-7, with D perhaps TRBD2 (5 bases). This CDR3 has 13 amino acids. The V gene lost 8 bases and the J gene lost 3 bases, with 17 bases spanning the gap. Looked up from germline, CDR1 is SQVTM and CDR2 is ANQGSEA. CDR3 in DNA: TGCAGCATATGCGGACCCGGAGGCTACGAGCAGTACTTC. Its protein is CSICGPGGYEQYF.

The J gene is TRBJ2-3, the V gene TRBV12-3 or TRBV12-4; maybe TRBD2 (6 bases). Deletions cut 2 bases from V and 6 bases from J, with 15 bases between. This CDR3 spans 15 amino acids. Written as DNA, the CDR3 is TGTGCCAGCAGTTTATCTTCGGGAGAGTTGGATACGCAGTATTTT. This sequence encodes CASSLSSGELDTQYF.

The V call is TRBV6-1, the J call TRBJ1-6; D gene uncertain. Trimming removed 2 bases at V and 10 bases at J, with 6 bases between. In germline, CDR1 is MNHNS, CDR2 SASEGT. The length of the CDR3 is 12 residues. The CDR3 coding sequence is TGTGCCAGCAGTGAAATGGTATCACCCCTCCACTTT. This translates into CASSEMVSPLHF.

V usage is TRBV7-9 and J usage is TRBJ2-2; 8 positions match TRBD1. The CDR3 contains 13 residues. Germline V gene lookup returns CDR1 SEHNR and CDR2 FQNEAQ (reference sequence). The trim removed 6 bases at V and 5 bases at J, leaving 2 bases unmatched. CDR3 residues: CASSRQGTGELFF. CDR3 DNA: TGTGCCAGCAGTCGACAGGGGACCGGGGAGCTGTTTTTT.

The rearrangement links TRBV4-3 to TRBJ1-5, with D perhaps matching TRBD1 (5 bases). Germline V gives CDR1 LGHNA, CDR2 YSLEER. The CDR3 sequence is 14 residues long. Trimming took 0 bases from V and 6 from J, leaving 9 bases between them. CDR3 protein: CASSQDRAPQPQHF. The CDR3 DNA reads as TGCGCCAGCAGCCAAGACAGGGCACCTCAGCCCCAGCATTTT.

This clonotype showed up many times. The chain carries TRBV7-8 and TRBJ2-7, with D possibly being TRBD1 or TRBD2 (5 bases each). There are 13 residues in the CDR3. Germline V gene data show CDR1 as SGHVS and CDR2 as FQNEAQ. V lost 4 bases and J 5 bases, leaving 12 bases between the germline ends. The CDR3 is CASSSGAGHEQYF. The CDR3, as DNA: TGTGCCAGCAGCTCCGGGGCCGGTCACGAGCAGTACTTC.

The rearrangement uses TRBV12-3 or TRBV12-4 and TRBJ2-4; 9 bases align to TRBD2. This CDR3 comprises 15 residues. After removal of 4 bases from V and 7 bases from J, the junction contained 8 bases not matched to a gene. CDR3 protein: CASSYPRGGGNIQYF. The CDR3 coding sequence is TGTGCCAGCAGTTACCCGCGGGGGGGCGGGAACATTCAGTACTTC.

The chain couples TRBV20-1 to TRBJ2-3, with 8 bases that match TRBD2. The V gene's germline CDR1 is DFQATT and CDR2 SNEGSKA (reference sequence). Trimming at V came to 1 base and at J to 6 bases, leaving 9 bases not matched to a gene. The CDR3 has 15 amino acids. CDR3 DNA: TGCAGTGCTAGAGTGGACGGGAGGGCCGGGGATACGCAGTATTTT. It is translated as CSARVDGRAGDTQYF.

This clonotype showed up just a few times. V usage is TRBV7-3 and J usage is TRBJ2-3; 7 positions match TRBD2. V lost 1 base, J lost 6 bases, and 7 bases stayed unmatched. This CDR3 contains 15 residues. The germline gives CDR1 SGHTA, CDR2 FQGTGA. CDR3 residues: CASSLKATSLDTQYF. In nucleotides, the CDR3 is TGTGCCAGCAGCTTAAAGGCGACTAGCTTGGATACGCAGTATTTT.

This clonotype occurred a few times. This chain connects TRBV6-1 to TRBJ2-1, with D unclear. The V end was cut by 6 bases, the J end by 4 bases, with 7 bases between. CDR1 is MNHNS and CDR2 is SASEGT in the germline V gene. The CDR3 totals 12 residues. The CDR3 reads CASRRLYNEQFF. The CDR3 DNA sequence: TGTGCCAGCAGAAGATTGTACAATGAGCAGTTCTTC.